The next 12 T cell receptor beta chains were all read from a single sample in a study of blood T cell repertoires in COVID-19. Clones were sequenced by immunoSEQ multiplex PCR, and TCRdb holds only the in-frame ones, with some missing. The table includes 120,000 or so clones, around 80% detected once. The specimen was peripheral blood. All receptors come from an older man with active or convalescent COVID-19.

This chain connects TRBV7-8 to TRBJ1-6; 10 bases match TRBD1. Germline trimming cut 1 base from V and 9 bases from J; bases unmatched to any gene: 0. The CDR3 spans 14 residues. Germline-derived CDR1 and CDR2 are SGHVS and FQNEAQ. The CDR3 nucleotides are TGTGCCAGCAGCTTAGGGACAGGGGGTTCACCCCTCCACTTT. Residues: CASSLGTGGSPLHF.

The chain employs TRBV18 and TRBJ1-1, with D perhaps TRBD1 (5 bases). From germline, CDR1 is KGHSH and CDR2 LQKENI. Trimming pared 5 bases from V and 0 bases from J, leaving 7 bases between. This CDR3 comprises 13 residues. The CDR3 coding sequence is TGTGCCAGCTCAGGGGACTTGAACACTGAAGCTTTCTTT. This gives the protein CASSGDLNTEAFF.

The chain employs TRBV10-2 and TRBJ2-5; D is unclear. The ends were cut back, 4 bases at V and 0 bases at J, with 6 bases in the middle. The length of the CDR3 is 13 residues. Germline V gene lookup returns CDR1 WSHSY and CDR2 SAAADI. CDR3 amino acids: CASSVQNQETQYF. The CDR3 DNA is TGCGCCAGCAGTGTTCAGAACCAAGAGACCCAGTACTTC.

The rearrangement links TRBV19 to TRBJ1-2; D call uncertain. The CDR3 extends over 11 amino acids. The germline V and J ends were trimmed by 7 bases and 8 bases, with 11 bases remaining between them. Germline V gene sequence: CDR1 LNHDA, CDR2 SQIVND (reference sequence). The CDR3 DNA reads as TGTGCCAGTACCGAGGGCTGGGGCTACACCTTC. Residues: CASTEGWGYTF.

The chain employs TRBV21-1 and TRBJ2-3; TRBD2, as called in the table, went unchecked against the DNA. TRBV21-1 is recorded as a pseudogene. CDR3 length: 16 amino acids. CDR3 region: CASSTGLAGGTDTQYF. In DNA form, the CDR3 reads TGTGCCAGCAGCACAGGACTAGCGGGGGGCACAGATACGCAGTATTTT.

V and J are TRBV4-1 and TRBJ1-2; the D gene is possibly TRBD1 (5 bases). The CDR3 length is 13 residues. Trimming pared 1 base from V and 8 bases from J, leaving 11 bases between. CDR1 MGHRA and CDR2 YSYEKL come from the germline V gene. CDR3 sequence: CASSQGLGEGYTF. DNA of the CDR3: TGCGCCAGCAGCCAAGGTTTAGGGGAAGGCTACACCTTC.

In this sample, this clone turned up a few times. The CDR3 DNA follows: TGTGCCAGCAGCTTCCAGGGTATTGATGGCTACACCTTC. Translation: CASSFQGIDGYTF. The chain links TRBV5-4 to TRBJ1-2; weak D call: TRBD1 (5 bases). V was pared by 2 bases and J by 6 bases, with 11 bases between. The length of the CDR3 is 13 residues. Germline lookup yields CDR1 SGHNT and CDR2 YYREEE (reference sequence).

This chain links TRBV19 with TRBJ1-2, with D perhaps matching TRBD1 (6 bases). CDR3 size: 14 residues. Germline V gene data show CDR1 as LNHDA and CDR2 as SQIVND (reference sequence). V lost 5 bases and J 6 bases, leaving 16 bases between the germline ends. The CDR3 protein is CASSLGGRMDGYTF. The CDR3 coding sequence is TGTGCCAGTAGTCTCGGGGGGCGGATGGATGGCTACACCTTC.

V and J are TRBV7-2 and TRBJ2-5, with D unclear. Germline loops: CDR1 SGHTA, CDR2 FQGNSA. The CDR3 runs 13 residues. V lost 5 bases and J lost 4, with 11 bases in between. The CDR3 loop is CASSRDSAETQYF. CDR3 nucleotides: TGTGCCAGCAGCCGAGACTCTGCAGAGACCCAGTACTTC.

V and J are TRBV24-1 and TRBJ1-2; D not certain. This CDR3 comprises 15 residues. V gave up 4 bases and J gave up 4 bases, with 15 bases separating them. Germline CDR1 and CDR2: KGHDR and SFDVKD. CDR3 in amino acids: CATSETAGVVYGYTF. The DNA of the CDR3 is TGTGCCACCAGTGAAACAGCCGGGGTGGTCTATGGCTACACCTTC.

The chain carries TRBV19 and TRBJ1-6; unclear D gene. This CDR3 comprises 14 residues. In germline, CDR1 is LNHDA, CDR2 SQIVND (reference sequence). Between the trimmed V and J ends, which lost 7 bases and 7 bases, there was a span of 14 bases. CDR3 residues: CASTSPFGNSPLHF. DNA of the CDR3: TGTGCCAGTACCTCCCCGTTCGGGAATTCACCCCTCCACTTT.

This clone has only one observation. CDR3 in DNA: TGTGCCAGCAGTACCCATAAAAACCTGAGAGAGACCCAGTACTTC. Protein: CASSTHKNLRETQYF. This chain connects TRBV6-2 or TRBV6-3 to TRBJ2-5, with no clear D. V lost 5 bases, J lost 4 bases, and 17 bases lay in between. The V gene's germline CDR1 is MNHEY and CDR2 SVGEGT. The CDR3 totals 15 residues.